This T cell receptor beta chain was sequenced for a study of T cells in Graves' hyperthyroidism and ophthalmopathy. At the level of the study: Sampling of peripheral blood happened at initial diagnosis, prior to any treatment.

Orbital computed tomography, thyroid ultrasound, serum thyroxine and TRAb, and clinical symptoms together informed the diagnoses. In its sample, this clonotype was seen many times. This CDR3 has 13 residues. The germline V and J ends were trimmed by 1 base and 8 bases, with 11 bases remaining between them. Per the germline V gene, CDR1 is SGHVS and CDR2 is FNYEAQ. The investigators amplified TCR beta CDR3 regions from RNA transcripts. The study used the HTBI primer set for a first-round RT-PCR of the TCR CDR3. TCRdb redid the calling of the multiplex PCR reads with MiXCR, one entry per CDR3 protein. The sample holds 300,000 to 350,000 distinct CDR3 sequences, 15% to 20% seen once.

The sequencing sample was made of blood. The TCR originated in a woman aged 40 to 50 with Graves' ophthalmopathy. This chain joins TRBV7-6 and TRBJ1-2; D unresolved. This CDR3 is CASSLEAGGGYTF. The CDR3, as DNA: TGTGCCAGCAGCTTAGAAGCAGGAGGCGGCTACACCTTC. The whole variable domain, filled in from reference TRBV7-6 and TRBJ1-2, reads GAGVSQSPRYKVTKRGQDVALRCDPISGHVSLYWYRQALGQGPEFLTYFNYEAQQDKSGLPNDRFSAERPEGSISTLTIQRTEQRDSAMYRCASSLEAGGGYTFGSGTRLTVV.